This T cell receptor (beta chain) is from a study of blood T cell repertoires in COVID-19. Study-wide background: Acute and convalescent COVID-19 specimens originated in the United States, Italy and Spain.

Only one count was recorded for this clone. Participants' own reports of clinical history determined their cohort assignment. CDR3 length: 22 amino acids. Germline V gives CDR1 KGHSH, CDR2 LQKENI. J was trimmed by 0 bases and V by 6 bases; bases with no gene match: 24. The repertoire was sequenced with immunoSEQ multiplex PCR; TCRdb's copy has only in-frame clones and lacks some. The repertoire has roughly 330,000 clones, 87% of them found once; the top ten carry about 5.2%. The sequenced material came from PBMCs or T cells enriched from blood (not recorded which). The gene calls are TRBV18 and TRBJ2-2; 8 bases are a match to TRBD2. The clonotype originates from a woman younger than 45 who had recovered from COVID-19. The CDR3 loop reads CASSPFFTSGGPLFANTGELFF. The CDR3, as DNA: TGTGCCAGCTCCCCATTCTTCACTAGCGGTGGGCCCTTGTTCGCGAACACCGGGGAGCTGTTTTTT.